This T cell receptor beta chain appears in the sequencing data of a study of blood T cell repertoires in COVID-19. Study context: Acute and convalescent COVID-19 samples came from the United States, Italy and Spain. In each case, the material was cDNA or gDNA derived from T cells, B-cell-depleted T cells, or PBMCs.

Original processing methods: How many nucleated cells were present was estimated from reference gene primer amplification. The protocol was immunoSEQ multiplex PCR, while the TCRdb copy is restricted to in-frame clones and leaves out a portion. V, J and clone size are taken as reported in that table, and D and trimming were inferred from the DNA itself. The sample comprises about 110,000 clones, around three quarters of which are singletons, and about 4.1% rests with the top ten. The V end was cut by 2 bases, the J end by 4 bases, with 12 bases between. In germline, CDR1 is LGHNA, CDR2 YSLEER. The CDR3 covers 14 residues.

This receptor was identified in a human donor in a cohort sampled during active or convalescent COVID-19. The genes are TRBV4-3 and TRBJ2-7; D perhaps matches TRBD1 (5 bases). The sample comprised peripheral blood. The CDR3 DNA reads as TGCGCCAGCAGCCAATCTGTGGACACTTACGAGCAGTACTTC. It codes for CASSQSVDTYEQYF.